This T cell receptor beta chain derives from a study of T cell changes during pregnancy in multiple sclerosis (dated by TCRdb to the late 2010s). Turning to the overall study: The study looked at changes in the T cell repertoire across pregnancy in women with multiple sclerosis.

Points on this clone: It has no known antigen specificity. Nothing much larger sits one base from this clone, and base qualities are not available.

The method behind the library was the immunoSEQ multiplex PCR assay. TCRdb took over this immuneACCESS table, retaining in-frame rearrangements with V and J assigned. Such tables are incomplete; in checked studies, under half of the missing clones stem from an unresolved V gene, and the remainder is unexplained. This sample comprises tens of thousands of clones, about 91% of them detected only once. The ten largest clones take up roughly 0.46% of the sample. Trimming leaves V shorter by 3 bases and J shorter by 4 bases, with the junction holding 4 bases beyond the gene matches. The germline V gene encodes CDR1 SGHNT and CDR2 YYREEE (reference sequence). Spanning cysteine to phenylalanine, the CDR3 consists of 14 amino acids. Of all the DNA, just the CDR3 is kept, 42 bases in frame from base 1.

This clonotype originated in a female donor with multiple sclerosis, enrolled in a pregnancy study. The sequence joins TRBV5-4 to TRBJ1-3, and 7 bases in between align with TRBD1. The sample was CD4+ T cells from peripheral blood mononuclear cells, taken after pregnancy. For the CDR3, the sequence is CASSSDREGNTIYF. The nucleotide sequence is TGTGCCAGCAGCTCCGACAGGGAGGGAAACACCATATATTTT. Extended through the reference TRBV5-4 and TRBJ1-3 proteins, this CDR3 yields the full variable domain: ETGVTQSPTHLIKTRGQQVTLRCSSQSGHNTVSWYQQALGQGPQFIFQYYREEENGRGNFPPRFSGLQFPNYSSELNVNALELDDSALYLCASSSDREGNTIYFGEGSWLTVV.